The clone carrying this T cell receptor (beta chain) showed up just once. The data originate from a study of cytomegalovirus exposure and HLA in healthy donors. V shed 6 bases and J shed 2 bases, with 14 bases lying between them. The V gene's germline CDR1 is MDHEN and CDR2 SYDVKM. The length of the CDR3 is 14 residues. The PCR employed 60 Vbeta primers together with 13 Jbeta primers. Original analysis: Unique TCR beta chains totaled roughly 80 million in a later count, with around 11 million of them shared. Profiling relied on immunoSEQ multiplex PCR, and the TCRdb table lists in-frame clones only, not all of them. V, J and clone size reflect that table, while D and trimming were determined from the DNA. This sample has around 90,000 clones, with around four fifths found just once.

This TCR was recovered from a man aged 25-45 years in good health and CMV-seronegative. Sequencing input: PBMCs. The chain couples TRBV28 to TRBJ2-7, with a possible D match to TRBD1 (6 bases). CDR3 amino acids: CASRIQGGAYEQYF. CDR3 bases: TGTGCCAGCAGGATACAGGGTGGAGCCTACGAGCAGTACTTC. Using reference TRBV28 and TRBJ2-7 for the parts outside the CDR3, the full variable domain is DVKVTQSSRYLVKRTGEKVFLECVQDMDHENMFWYRQDPGLGLRLIYFSYDVKMKEKGDIPEGYSVSREKKERFSLILESASTNQTSMYLCASRIQGGAYEQYFGPGTRLTVT.